The present T cell receptor beta chain was sequenced within a study of T cells in Graves' hyperthyroidism and ophthalmopathy (dated by TCRdb to 2018 to 2020). About the full investigation: Peripheral blood was collected at initial diagnosis, before any treatment. To identify TCR V-J signatures that set the groups apart, the researchers used a discovery cohort of 100 patients, made up of 40 to 45 with Graves' ophthalmopathy and 57 with stable Graves' hyperthyroidism. Prospective prediction of ophthalmopathy was tested in an independent validation cohort of 18 to 20 hyperthyroidism patients and roughly 16 patients who later progressed to ophthalmopathy. The roughly 100 discovery patients were randomly split 7:3 into training and test sets. The study also compared thyroid tissue and blood T-cell repertoires from a handful of Graves' hyperthyroidism patients. Following sampling, methimazole starting at 30 mg daily was given to hyperthyroidism patients, and high-dose intravenous methylprednisolone was given to ophthalmopathy patients. According to the paper, TCR Vbeta CDR3 sequencing was carried out on about 140 peripheral blood samples, which came from about 45 ophthalmopathy, 70 to 80 hyperthyroidism and roughly 17 progressor patients. Study-wide findings and limitations: In validation, progression to ophthalmopathy was predicted by the model with roughly 69% sensitivity and approximately 78% specificity, a median of approximately 6.5 months before onset. A model built on a 13 V-J signature distinguished ophthalmopathy from stable hyperthyroidism, reaching 87.88% sensitivity and approximately 83% specificity in cross-validation and 80%/75% in testing. Most expanded thyroid clonotypes (frequency above 0.001) were also detected in blood, suggesting blood repertoires may reflect thyroid immune responses. Sample size was not statistically predetermined, and blinding of investigators to group allocation was not performed.

From V the trimming removes 3 bases and from J it removes 3 bases, while the gene matches leave 1 base of the junction unaccounted for. The germline V gene (reference sequence) gives CDR1 as LGHDT and CDR2 as YNNKEL. Including cysteine and phenylalanine, the CDR3 has 16 amino acids. The only DNA kept is the CDR3, 48 bases in frame from the first base. The sample holds many counts of this clonotype. Its antigen target is currently unknown. Base qualities are not recorded, but no much larger clone differs from it by a single base. A patient counted as having stable Graves' hyperthyroidism if no progression to ophthalmopathy occurred over 18 months of follow-up. Hyperthyroidism patients were newly diagnosed, with disease duration under 2 months, and aged 18 to 65 years. Exclusion was applied to patients with uncontrolled infections, other autoimmune diseases, pregnancy or lactation. Diagnoses were based on clinical symptoms, serum thyroxine and TRAb, thyroid ultrasound and orbital computed tomography. PBMCs were separated from roughly 9.6 ml of fresh peripheral blood using Ficoll-Paque density gradient centrifugation. Trizol reagent was used to extract total RNA, and RNA quality was then checked on an Agilent 2100 Bioanalyzer.

Amplification of TCR beta CDR3 regions was carried out from RNA transcripts. A first-round RT-PCR of the TCR CDR3 used the HTBI primer set with the Qiagen OneStep RT-PCR kit. Libraries were constructed in a second round of multiplex PCR, after which size selection and purification were carried out. Libraries were sequenced paired-end with 100 bp reads on an Illumina HiSeq2000. As for the original processing: SOAPnuke was used to process the raw data, with reads discarded if the reads contained adapters or uncalled bases, had a mean Phred below 15, or lacked an exact constant-primer or identifier match. COPE v1.2.5 was used to merge the high-quality paired reads, and each unique nucleotide sequence was defined as a clonotype. MiTCR v1.1 was used to align clonotypes to the IMGT TRBV, TRBD and TRBJ reference segments. The analysis was restricted to V-J combinations with a frequency above 0.0001, which together covered around 99% of the repertoires. The TCS score was defined as the ratio of F50 (clonal expansion) to E x V (chaos), calculated using BLOSUM62-based TCRdist between CDR3 peptides within each V-J. Welch's t-statistics and random forest reduced roughly 530 V-J features to roughly 13, which were used in a naive Bayes classifier (R e1071). TCRdb itself trimmed the public reads at Q25 with fastp, ran MiXCR and retained productive beta chains. Merged by CDR3 protein, the rows form single entries marked with the most common genes and DNA. TCRdb, not the original authors, processed these V and J calls. A total of hundreds of thousands of distinct CDR3 sequences appear in this sample, over 15% of them only once. Together, the top ten hold roughly 18% of the sample.

The TCR comes from a woman aged 18-29 years with Graves' hyperthyroidism. Recombination linked TRBV3-1 to TRBJ2-3; a stretch of 15 junction bases matches TRBD2. The specimen was blood. The bases are TGTGCCAGCAGCCAGGGACTAGCGGGAGGAACAGATACGCAGTATTTT. Translated, this gives CASSQGLAGGTDTQYF.